This TCR beta chain emerged from a study of blood T cell repertoires in COVID-19. Study-wide context: Both acute and convalescent COVID-19 samples were obtained from the United States, Italy and Spain.

Sequencing used immunoSEQ multiplex PCR; TCRdb keeps in-frame clones, though not all of them. The sample holds more than 45,000 clones, around 86% seen once. V was cut by 5 bases and J by 7 bases, with 21 bases left in between. The CDR3 has 16 residues. Per the germline V gene, CDR1 is MNHEY and CDR2 is SMNVEV (reference sequence). The specimen sequenced was peripheral blood. The rearrangement links TRBV27 to TRBJ2-1, with D possibly TRBD1 on 5 matching bases. This receptor was taken from a woman older than 75 with acute or convalescent COVID-19. CDR3 bases: TGTGCCAGCAGTCCCTCCACAGGCCGTTTATTTAATGAGCAGTTCTTC. Translated: CASSPSTGRLFNEQFF.